This TCR beta chain appears in the sequencing data of a study of neurological immune-mediated disorders. CDR1 is SGHTA and CDR2 is FQGNSA in the germline V gene. CDR3 length equals 14 residues. V was pared by 2 bases and J by 5 bases, with 12 bases between. In this sample, this clonotype turned up many times. MiXCR was run by TCRdb on the 5' RACE reads, yielding one entry per CDR3 protein. The sample has about 76,000 distinct CDR3 sequences, approximately 17% seen once. This TCR was recovered from a woman aged 40 to 50 in good health. The sample was PBMCs. This chain joins TRBV7-2 and TRBJ1-2; the D gene is possibly TRBD1 (5 bases). CDR3 sequence: CASSLTPGRYGYTF. CDR3 bases: TGTGCCAGCAGCTTAACCCCGGGACGGTATGGCTACACCTTC.